Presented here are 7 T cell receptor beta chains from one specimen sequenced in a study of T-cell memory formation after mild COVID-19 (dated by TCRdb to the early 2020s). Library preparation used 5' RACE. Sequencing relied on an Illumina NovaSeq 6000. TCRdb passed the public sequencing reads through fastp at Q25 and MiXCR, retaining productive beta sequences. Records with the same CDR3 protein are collapsed into one entry carrying the most frequent genes and DNA. The sample data list about 560,000 distinct CDR3 sequences, and roughly 17% of these were observed just once. Together, the top ten hold 8.1% of the sample. Source material: PBMCs or a T cell subset sorted from them (not recorded which). These receptors were taken from an adult woman who had mild COVID-19 (a few samples of this study predate the infection). The sample titles of this study are shuffled in the database, so cell type and time point are left out; the donor was told from shared clones.

The gene calls are TRBV27 and TRBJ2-3, with 10 bases lining up with TRBD2. V lost 6 bases and J lost 7; bases outside the gene matches: 10. Germline V CDR1 and CDR2: MNHEY, SMNVEV (reference sequence). The CDR3 contains 15 residues. CDR3 coding DNA: TGTGCCAGCAGAACGGAAGCGGGGGGGCCTCATACGCAGTATTTT. It encodes CASRTEAGGPHTQYF.

The CDR3 DNA sequence: TGCGCCAGCAGCTTCTATCCGGGAGGTGGCACAGATACGCAGTATTTT. It translates to CASSFYPGGGTDTQYF. J is TRBJ2-3 and V is TRBV5-1, with TRBD2 identical over 7 bases. V lost 2 bases, J lost 1 base, and 7 bases stayed unmatched. The CDR3 sequence is 16 residues long. Germline V gene data show CDR1 as SGHRS and CDR2 as YFSETQ.

The V gene is TRBV6-4, the J gene TRBJ2-1, with TRBD1 matching 12 bases. V was pared by 6 bases and J by 7 bases, with 7 bases of the junction left unmatched. CDR1 is MRHNA and CDR2 is SNTAGT in the germline V gene. There are 15 residues in the CDR3. The CDR3 sequence is CASRQGTGGLNEQFF. The CDR3 DNA reads TGTGCCAGCAGGCAAGGGACAGGGGGCCTGAATGAGCAGTTCTTC.

The chain carries TRBV4-1 and TRBJ2-3; 10 nucleotides match TRBD1. Trimming took 0 bases from V and 5 from J; bases not matched to a gene: 2. CDR1 and CDR2 from the germline V gene are MGHRA and YSYEKL. The CDR3 runs 15 residues. The CDR3 region has the DNA TGCGCCAGCAGCCAAGATTGGACAGGGGGAGATACGCAGTATTTT. Translating it yields CASSQDWTGGDTQYF.

This clonotype was counted between two and nine times. The V call is TRBV4-2, the J call TRBJ1-6; D remains unclear. The germline V gene has CDR1 LGHNA and CDR2 YNFKEQ. The germline V and J ends were trimmed by 2 bases and 8 bases, with 7 bases remaining between them. The CDR3 sequence is 13 residues long. As DNA, the CDR3 is TGTGCCAGCAGCCAACGGTTGGATTCACCCCTCCACTTT. Translation: CASSQRLDSPLHF.

This clonotype was picked up a small number of times. The gene calls are TRBV5-5 and TRBJ1-1; D is ambiguous. V shed 0 bases and J shed 3 bases, with 12 bases lying between them. This CDR3 is 15 amino acids long. Germline V gives CDR1 SGHKS, CDR2 YYEKEE (reference sequence). DNA for the CDR3: TGTGCCAGCAGCTTGGGGTCCAGGTATGACACTGAAGCTTTCTTT. It specifies CASSLGSRYDTEAFF.

DNA of the CDR3: TGTGCCAGCAGTTACTCGGGCGCGGGGCACTACGAGCAGTACTTC. Translated: CASSYSGAGHYEQYF. This rearrangement joins TRBV6-5 to TRBJ2-7; D might be TRBD2 (6 bases). The V gene lost 0 bases and the J gene lost 3 bases, with 12 bases spanning the gap. The CDR3 contains 15 residues. CDR1 is MNHEY and CDR2 is SVGAGI in the germline V gene.